The 28 T cell receptor beta chains given below trace back to one sample, sequenced in a study of blood T cell repertoires in COVID-19. Data came from immunoSEQ multiplex PCR; TCRdb stores just in-frame clones and leaves some out. The sample lists roughly 250,000 clones; approximately 90% were seen once. The sequencing sample was made of peripheral blood. Every receptor here comes from a woman aged 40 to 50 with acute or convalescent COVID-19.

The rearrangement uses TRBV6-6 and TRBJ2-5; D is possibly TRBD1 (6 bases). CDR1 and CDR2 (germline): MNHNY, SVGAGI (reference sequence). V was trimmed by 7 bases and J by 0 bases, leaving 12 bases between them. The CDR3 sequence is 14 residues long. CDR3 sequence (DNA): TGTGCCAGCACCCGACGGACAGACCAAGAGACCCAGTACTTC. This gives the protein CASTRRTDQETQYF.

This clone was detected only once. J is TRBJ1-2 and V is TRBV30; 7 bases match TRBD1. V shed 3 bases, J shed 1 base, and the junction held 2 bases outside the gene matches. Looked up from germline, CDR1 is GTSNPN and CDR2 is SVGIG (reference sequence). The CDR3 is 13 amino acids. The CDR3 loop is CAWSRDSNYGYTF. The CDR3 bases are TGTGCCTGGAGCCGGGACAGTAACTATGGCTACACCTTC.

The rearrangement joins TRBV5-4 to TRBJ1-1; D is perhaps TRBD1 (6 bases). Trimming stripped 4 bases from V and 5 bases from J, with 15 bases between. Germline CDR1 reads SGHNT; CDR2 reads YYREEE (reference sequence). The CDR3 spans 14 residues. The CDR3 region has the DNA TGTGCCAGCAGCCAACAGGGCTTTCCTACTGAAGCTTTCTTT. Encoded protein: CASSQQGFPTEAFF.

The CDR3 nucleotides read TGTGCCAGTAGTACTAGACAGGGCAATTCACCCCTCCACTTT. This sequence encodes CASSTRQGNSPLHF. The chain is built from TRBV19 and TRBJ1-6, with 7 bases that match TRBD1. The germline gives CDR1 LNHDA, CDR2 SQIVND (reference sequence). The CDR3 sequence is 14 residues long. Unmatched junction bases numbered 4, after V lost 4 bases and J lost 7 bases.

The V gene is TRBV19, the J gene TRBJ1-2, with TRBD1 identical over 11 bases. The germline gives CDR1 LNHDA, CDR2 SQIVND (reference sequence). The CDR3 sequence is 14 residues long. V lost 9 bases to trimming and J lost 6 bases; unmatched junction nucleotides: 9. The DNA of the CDR3 is TGTGCCAGCACCGGGACAGGGGGGTTCGATGGCTACACCTTC. Amino acids: CASTGTGGFDGYTF.

This clone was observed a handful of times. This specimen includes other DNA sequences encoding the same CDR3. V usage is TRBV9 and J usage is TRBJ1-1; D possibly corresponds to TRBD1 (5 bases). CDR1 and CDR2 (germline): SGDLS, YYNGEE. V dropped 0 bases and J dropped 5 bases, with 11 bases sitting between them. This CDR3 has 14 residues. CDR3 sequence reads: CASSVGLGGTEAFF. The CDR3 DNA reads TGTGCCAGCAGCGTAGGGCTGGGGGGGACTGAAGCTTTCTTT.

This clone occurred a few times. Written as DNA, the CDR3 is TGTGCCAGCAGTTTGACAGGAAACAATCAGCCCCAGCATTTT. It specifies CASSLTGNNQPQHF. V is TRBV6-5 and J is TRBJ1-5; tentatively, D is TRBD1 (6 bases). There are 14 residues in the CDR3. V was trimmed by 4 bases and J by 3 bases, leaving 10 bases between them. CDR1 and CDR2 (germline): MNHEY, SVGAGI.

J is TRBJ2-5 and V is TRBV9, with D tentatively TRBD1 (5 bases). V was trimmed by 1 base and J by 0 bases, leaving 7 bases between them. From germline, CDR1 is SGDLS and CDR2 YYNGEE. The length of the CDR3 is 14 residues. CDR3 protein: CASSVLQDQETQYF. CDR3 in DNA: TGTGCCAGCAGCGTATTACAGGACCAAGAGACCCAGTACTTC.

The genes are TRBV10-3 and TRBJ1-1, with TRBD1 matching over 8 bases. With V trimmed by 6 bases and J by 8 bases, 2 bases remained unmatched. The CDR3 is 11 amino acids. Germline assignment: CDR1 ENHRY and CDR2 SYGVKD. CDR3 DNA: TGTGCCATCAGGGACAGGGAGGAAGCTTTCTTT. Translating gives CAIRDREEAFF.

The rearrangement joins TRBV3-1 (or the pseudogene TRBV3-2) to TRBJ1-5, with 11 bases lining up with TRBD1. CDR1 LGHDT and CDR2 YNNKEL come from the germline V gene (reference sequence). This CDR3 is 20 amino acids long. With 0 bases clipped from V and 5 bases from J, the junction kept 15 bases outside the gene matches. The CDR3 DNA reads as TGTGCCAGCAGCCAAGATTATGGGTACCCGGGACAGGGGGTATATCAGCCCCAGCATTTT. Amino acids: CASSQDYGYPGQGVYQPQHF.

The chain has TRBV4-1 and TRBJ2-3; 9 bases map to TRBD1. This CDR3 has 17 residues. Germline V CDR1 and CDR2: MGHRA, YSYEKL. With V trimmed by 4 bases and J by 0 bases, 8 bases remained unmatched. CDR3 loop: CASSRPTGGSSTDTQYF. The DNA of the CDR3 is TGCGCCAGCAGCCGACCAACAGGGGGCTCTAGCACAGATACGCAGTATTTT.

The genes are TRBV6-1 and TRBJ2-7; 9 bases line up with TRBD1. This CDR3 region has 14 residues. V lost 2 bases, J lost 3 bases, and 2 bases stayed unmatched. Germline V CDR1 and CDR2: MNHNS, SASEGT. The CDR3 region has the DNA TGTGCCAGCAGTGAACGGACAGGGGACTACGAGCAGTACGTC. Translation: CASSERTGDYEQYV.

The V gene is TRBV19, the J gene TRBJ1-4; D call uncertain. CDR1 and CDR2 (germline): LNHDA, SQIVND (reference sequence). This CDR3 is built from 14 residues. Between the trimmed V and J ends, which lost 9 bases and 7 bases, there was a span of 18 bases. In DNA form, the CDR3 reads TGTGCCAGCCGTACCGGAGGAGTCGGTGAAAAACTGTTTTTT. Translation: CASRTGGVGEKLFF. The variable domain in full, with the rest retrieved from reference TRBV19 and TRBJ1-4, is DGGITQSPKYLFRKEGQNVTLSCEQNLNHDAMYWYRQDPGQGLRLIYYSQIVNDFQKGDIAEGYSVSREKKESFPLTVTSAQKNPTAFYLCASRTGGVGEKLFFGSGTQLSVL.

The chain employs TRBV29-1 and TRBJ1-1; 7 positions match TRBD1. Germline V gene lookup returns CDR1 SQVTM and CDR2 ANQGSEA. The CDR3 length is 13 residues. V was pared by 4 bases and J by 3 bases, with 5 bases of the junction left unmatched. CDR3 protein: CSVGVGQDTEAFF. The CDR3, as DNA: TGCAGCGTTGGGGTAGGACAGGACACTGAAGCTTTCTTT.

This clone has just a few counts. The chain links TRBV28 to TRBJ1-2; 8 nucleotides match TRBD1. With V trimmed by 10 bases and J by 7 bases, 11 bases remained unmatched. Germline loops: CDR1 MDHEN, CDR2 SYDVKM. CDR3 length equals 13 residues. CDR3 protein: CATAGQGTTGYTF. The CDR3 nucleotides are TGTGCCACCGCCGGACAGGGCACTACTGGCTACACCTTC.

The gene calls are TRBV18 and TRBJ1-6; 7 bases align to TRBD1. V shed 6 bases and J 12 bases; nucleotides not matched to a gene: 8. The germline gives CDR1 KGHSH, CDR2 LQKENI. This CDR3 comprises 13 residues. The CDR3 reads CASSDRDSLPLHF. The CDR3 nucleotides are TGTGCCAGCTCCGACCGGGACAGTTTACCCCTCCACTTT.

The CDR3 bases are TGTGCCAGCAGCTTAGATCTCGGGGGGCTTGGATCCGGAAACACCATATATTTT. Encoded protein: CASSLDLGGLGSGNTIYF. The genes are TRBV11-2 and TRBJ1-3, with D possibly being TRBD1 (6 bases). CDR1 and CDR2 from the germline V gene are SGHAT and FQNNGV. The CDR3 consists of 18 residues. Deletions cut 0 bases from V and 4 bases from J, with 19 bases between.

The chain is built from TRBV13 and TRBJ1-2, with TRBD1 identical over 7 bases. The CDR3 extends over 16 amino acids. The V gene's germline CDR1 is PRHDT and CDR2 FYEKMQ (reference sequence). The trim removed 5 bases at V and 0 bases at J, leaving 9 bases unmatched. CDR3 protein: CASSDRDSATNYGYTF. In DNA form, the CDR3 reads TGTGCCAGCAGCGACCGGGACAGTGCTACTAACTATGGCTACACCTTC.

The gene calls are TRBV13 and TRBJ2-3, with a possible D match to TRBD2 (6 bases). Germline CDR1 PRHDT, CDR2 FYEKMQ (reference sequence). Between the trimmed V and J ends, which lost 2 bases and 5 bases, there was a span of 14 bases. The CDR3 contains 15 residues. The CDR3 protein is CASSLLRDSIDTQYF. CDR3 coding DNA: TGTGCCAGCAGCTTACTAAGGGACTCTATAGATACGCAGTATTTT.

The chain carries TRBV5-6 and TRBJ1-2; 10 bases align to TRBD1. Germline V gene data show CDR1 as SGHDT and CDR2 as YYEEEE. The CDR3 contains 14 residues. The junction had 5 bases not matched to a gene; V was cut back by 4 bases and J by 5 bases. The CDR3 loop is CASSPTGGGYGYTF. The DNA for the CDR3 is TGTGCCAGCAGCCCGACAGGGGGCGGATATGGCTACACCTTC.

The chain joins TRBV3-1 (or the pseudogene TRBV3-2) to TRBJ2-4; TRBD2 is a possible D gene (5 bases). The V and J ends lost 1 base and 0 bases respectively, with 7 bases between them. Germline V CDR1 and CDR2: LGHDT, YNNKEL (reference sequence). The CDR3 contains 15 residues. The CDR3 here is CASSQGGLAKNIQYF. In DNA form, the CDR3 reads TGTGCCAGCAGCCAAGGAGGACTAGCCAAAAACATTCAGTACTTC.

This clone has only one observation. At one of its ends the junction is not consistent with the germline gene, which may arise from a read error. This chain links TRBV5-6 with TRBJ1-6; D unclear. This CDR3 has 17 residues. The germline V gene encodes CDR1 SGHDT and CDR2 YYEEEE. The CDR3 DNA sequence: TGTGCCAGCAGCTTGGGACCAGCGAGCTCCTATAATTCATCCCTCCACTTT. Amino acids: CASSLGPASSYNSSLHF.

The chain has TRBV2 and TRBJ1-2, with 7 positions matching TRBD1. This CDR3 comprises 15 residues. Germline V CDR1 and CDR2: SNHLY, FYNNEI. After removal of 6 bases from V and 0 bases from J, the junction contained 7 bases not matched to a gene. CDR3 amino acids: CASSMGQMTNYGYTF. CDR3 bases: TGTGCCAGCAGCATGGGACAGATGACTAACTATGGCTACACCTTC.

The V gene is TRBV5-4, the J gene TRBJ2-3, with TRBD2 identical over 14 bases. CDR3 size: 18 residues. Germline V gene data show CDR1 as SGHNT and CDR2 as YYREEE (reference sequence). Trimming cost V 4 bases and J 0 bases; bases outside gene matches: 7. In DNA, the CDR3 is TGTGCCAGCAGCCTAGGGACTAGCGGGGGCCATAGCACAGATACGCAGTATTTT. Translation gives CASSLGTSGGHSTDTQYF.

This rearrangement joins TRBV7-2 to TRBJ2-7, with 12 positions matching TRBD2. Germline lookup yields CDR1 SGHTA and CDR2 FQGNSA. The CDR3 loop spans 14 amino acids. Trimming removed 5 bases from V and 7 bases from J; junction bases left unmatched: 6. In DNA, the CDR3 is TGTGCCAGCAGCGCCGTTACTAGCGGGGGGGAGCAGTACGTC. It yields the protein CASSAVTSGGEQYV.

This clone appeared once. This sequence joins TRBV19 and TRBJ2-3, with no clear D. Trimming took 5 bases from V and 0 from J, leaving 15 bases between them. The CDR3 covers 16 residues. Looked up from germline, CDR1 is LNHDA and CDR2 is SQIVND (reference sequence). CDR3 DNA sequence: TGTGCCAGTAGTCCTTCTCCAGGCACTAGCACAGATACGCAGTATTTT. Protein sequence: CASSPSPGTSTDTQYF.

This chain uses TRBV6-5 with TRBJ1-2; D is undetermined. The ends were cut back, 2 bases at V and 8 bases at J, with 18 bases in the middle. CDR3 size: 15 residues. In germline, CDR1 is MNHEY, CDR2 SVGAGI. CDR3 sequence: CASSYLAETLAGYTF. CDR3 nucleotide sequence: TGTGCCAGCAGTTACCTCGCCGAGACCCTAGCGGGCTACACCTTC.

In the case of this clone: Additional DNA sequences in this sample encode the identical CDR3. The chain recombines TRBV12-3 or TRBV12-4 with TRBJ1-2; possibly TRBD1 for D (6 bases). The germline V and J ends were trimmed by 1 base and 11 bases, with 8 bases remaining between them. This CDR3 has 11 residues. The CDR3 region has the DNA TGTGCCAGCAGTTTAGGGCAGGGGTACACCTTC. This codes for CASSLGQGYTF.